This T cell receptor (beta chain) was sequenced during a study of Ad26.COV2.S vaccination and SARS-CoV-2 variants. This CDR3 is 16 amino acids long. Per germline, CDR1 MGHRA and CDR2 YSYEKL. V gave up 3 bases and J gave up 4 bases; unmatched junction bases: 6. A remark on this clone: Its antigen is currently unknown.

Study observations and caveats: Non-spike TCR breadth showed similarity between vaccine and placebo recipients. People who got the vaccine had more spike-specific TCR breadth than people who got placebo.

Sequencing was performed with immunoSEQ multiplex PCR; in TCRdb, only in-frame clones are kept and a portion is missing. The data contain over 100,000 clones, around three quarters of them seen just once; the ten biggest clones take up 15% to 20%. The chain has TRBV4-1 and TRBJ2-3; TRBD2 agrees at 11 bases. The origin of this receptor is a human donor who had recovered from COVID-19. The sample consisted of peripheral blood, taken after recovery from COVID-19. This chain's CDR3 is CASSHLSGGAADTQYF. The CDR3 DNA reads TGCGCCAGCAGCCATCTTAGCGGGGGGGCAGCAGATACGCAGTATTTT.